This T cell receptor (beta chain) was identified during a study of CD8 T cells in ankylosing spondylitis. This CDR3 spans 15 amino acids. V trimming: 2 bases; J trimming: 2 bases; junction bases outside the gene matches: 3. Germline V gene data show CDR1 as MDHEN and CDR2 as SYDVKM. Many counts were recorded for this clonotype. TCRdb reanalysed the 5' RACE reads using MiXCR and keeps one entry per CDR3 protein. The sample holds more than 300,000 distinct CDR3 sequences, around 10% seen once. This receptor was identified in a female donor with ankylosing spondylitis or in good health (not recorded which). Sequencing was done on a sample of blood, either unsorted or a sorted T cell fraction (not recorded which). This chain uses TRBV28 with TRBJ1-5, with 7 bases aligning to TRBD1. The CDR3 DNA sequence: TGTGCCAGCAGTTTAACAGGGGTCCGCAATCAGCCCCAGCATTTT. Its protein product is CASSLTGVRNQPQHF.